This record looks at one T cell receptor beta chain sequence and its context. This sample is drawn from a study of blood T cell repertoires in COVID-19. Overall study: There were acute and convalescent COVID-19 samples, and they came from the United States, Italy and Spain. The cDNA or gDNA used as material had been derived from T cells, B-cell-depleted T cells, or PBMCs.

In the original processing: From reference gene primer amplification, estimates of nucleated cell counts were derived. TCRdb's table, derived via immunoSEQ multiplex PCR, lists solely in-frame clones and lacks some. V, J and clone size reflect that table, while D and trimming were determined from the DNA. This table has a few hundred thousand clones, 70% to 90% appearing once. Germline values: CDR1 LNHDA, CDR2 SQIVND (reference sequence). The CDR3 is 16 residues long. V was cut by 7 bases and J by 5 bases, with 18 bases left in between. The rearrangement uses TRBV19 and TRBJ1-6; the D is unclear. Sequenced material: peripheral blood. This TCR came from a woman aged 65 to 85 with active or convalescent COVID-19. The CDR3 DNA reads as TGTGCCAGTAAAATCGTCCGGGGAAAGGATAATTCACCCCTCCACTTT. This gives the protein CASKIVRGKDNSPLHF.